These T cell receptor beta chains were read from a single sample in a study of siplizumab effects on memory and regulatory T cells. TCRdb's copy holds only in-frame clones and misses some; the assay was immunoSEQ multiplex PCR. The repertoire holds about 64,000 clones, with around 96% as singletons. The sample comprised naive CD8+ T cells sorted from blood. The receptors shown here come from a human donor in good health. Each CDR3 is given without its conserved first and last residue. D genes are given only for firm matches. Rows give clone size only sometimes, using once, few, many, or a class for an expanded clone.

v_call: TRBV19; clone_size: -; j_call: TRBJ2-7; d_call: -; cdr3_aa: ASSIGPRIASYEQY
v_call: TRBV4-3; clone_size: -; j_call: TRBJ2-1; d_call: -; cdr3_aa: ASSQDRGARGQF
v_call: TRBV29-1; clone_size: -; j_call: TRBJ1-2; d_call: TRBD1; cdr3_aa: SDLTGGGDGYT
v_call: TRBV4-2; clone_size: -; j_call: TRBJ2-3; d_call: -; cdr3_aa: ASSQDQLRTDTQY
v_call: TRBV19; clone_size: -; j_call: TRBJ1-2; d_call: -; cdr3_aa: ASSIGIAGYT
v_call: TRBV7-9; clone_size: -; j_call: TRBJ2-1; d_call: TRBD2; cdr3_aa: ASSLVGLALNEQF
v_call: TRBV5-4; clone_size: -; j_call: TRBJ1-2; d_call: TRBD1; cdr3_aa: ATKGQGYGYT
v_call: TRBV27; clone_size: -; j_call: TRBJ1-1; d_call: -; cdr3_aa: ASSAGTGGEAF
v_call: TRBV30; clone_size: -; j_call: TRBJ2-7; d_call: -; cdr3_aa: AWSYSYEQY
v_call: TRBV4-3; clone_size: once; j_call: TRBJ2-2; d_call: -; cdr3_aa: ASSQDWGTGELF
v_call: TRBV6-4; clone_size: -; j_call: TRBJ1-6; d_call: -; cdr3_aa: ASSDAAGFRSPSSYNSPLH
v_call: TRBV14; clone_size: -; j_call: TRBJ2-7; d_call: -; cdr3_aa: ASSQTGASYEQY
v_call: TRBV27; clone_size: -; j_call: TRBJ1-1; d_call: -; cdr3_aa: ASSLSGVNTEAF
v_call: TRBV19; clone_size: once; j_call: TRBJ2-1; d_call: -; cdr3_aa: ASRGEPSYNEQF
v_call: TRBV2; clone_size: -; j_call: TRBJ1-2; d_call: -; cdr3_aa: ASSDERVHT
v_call: TRBV10-1; clone_size: -; j_call: TRBJ2-3; d_call: -; cdr3_aa: ASSPLGLSDTQY
v_call: TRBV14; clone_size: once; j_call: TRBJ1-2; d_call: -; cdr3_aa: ASSQGGRNYGYT
v_call: TRBV7-3; clone_size: once; j_call: TRBJ2-1; d_call: -; cdr3_aa: ASSLVRGNEQF
v_call: TRBV19; clone_size: -; j_call: TRBJ1-2; d_call: -; cdr3_aa: ASTIPGADYGYT
v_call: TRBV19; clone_size: -; j_call: TRBJ2-7; d_call: TRBD1; cdr3_aa: ASSGDRGEQY
v_call: TRBV7-6; clone_size: -; j_call: TRBJ1-2; d_call: -; cdr3_aa: ASSLVSGDYGYT
v_call: TRBV27; clone_size: -; j_call: TRBJ2-7; d_call: -; cdr3_aa: ATRVVPDYYEQY
v_call: TRBV18; clone_size: -; j_call: TRBJ1-2; d_call: -; cdr3_aa: ASSSGTEYDEGGYT
v_call: TRBV5-1; clone_size: -; j_call: TRBJ2-3; d_call: TRBD2; cdr3_aa: ASSHTLAGGPDTQY
v_call: TRBV27; clone_size: -; j_call: TRBJ2-7; d_call: -; cdr3_aa: ASGQTITYEQY
v_call: TRBV6-5; clone_size: -; j_call: TRBJ2-5; d_call: TRBD2; cdr3_aa: ASSYLEAGQETQY
v_call: TRBV25-1; clone_size: once; j_call: TRBJ2-7; d_call: TRBD1; cdr3_aa: ASSAIPGQGSSYEQY
v_call: TRBV4-3; clone_size: -; j_call: TRBJ2-3; d_call: TRBD2; cdr3_aa: ASSQVPNGGDTQY
v_call: TRBV5-4; clone_size: -; j_call: TRBJ2-7; d_call: TRBD1; cdr3_aa: ASSFRTGTYEQY
v_call: TRBV7-6; clone_size: -; j_call: TRBJ1-4; d_call: -; cdr3_aa: ASSLGGAHKLF
v_call: TRBV18; clone_size: -; j_call: TRBJ1-5; d_call: TRBD1; cdr3_aa: ASSPGQASNQPQH
v_call: TRBV2; clone_size: -; j_call: TRBJ2-3; d_call: TRBD2; cdr3_aa: ASRGTSAGTDTQY
v_call: TRBV19; clone_size: -; j_call: TRBJ1-5; d_call: -; cdr3_aa: ASSPGSDQPQH
v_call: TRBV6-5; clone_size: once; j_call: TRBJ2-7; d_call: -; cdr3_aa: ASSQRTGRDYEQY
v_call: TRBV9; clone_size: -; j_call: TRBJ1-1; d_call: -; cdr3_aa: ASSVVRNTEAF
v_call: TRBV7-9; clone_size: few; j_call: TRBJ1-1; d_call: -; cdr3_aa: ASSLVSPEAF
v_call: TRBV7-9; clone_size: -; j_call: TRBJ2-1; d_call: TRBD2; cdr3_aa: ASSLQTSGILYEQF